These 30 T cell receptor beta chains share one sample of origin, sequenced in a study of Tregs in tolerant kidney transplant recipients. The method was immunoSEQ multiplex PCR; TCRdb's version includes in-frame clones alone and lacks a portion of them. This listing includes roughly 5,600 clones. Mixed chimerism was transient after nonmyeloablative marrow transplants from related graft donors. This sample comprised CD4+ T cells from blood (PBMCs), obtained approximately 14 months after the transplant. These receptors were obtained from a human patient who received a combined kidney and bone marrow transplant. Some T cells may have originated in the graft donor.

Worth noting for this clone: The read falls 3 residues short of the CDR3 end, and the missing part is taken from the germline J gene. The chain joins TRBV5-6 to TRBJ1-1; tentative D call: TRBD1 (5 bases). V was trimmed by 0 bases and J by 7 bases, leaving 10 bases between them. Germline values: CDR1 SGHDT, CDR2 YYEEEE. This CDR3 is 13 amino acids long. The sequenced part of the CDR3 DNA is TGTGCCAGCAGCTTGGCACCGGGGGATGAA. Amino acids: CASSLAPGDE. The full-length CDR3 reads as CASSLAPGDEAFF.

Remarks on this clone: The read falls 3 residues short of the CDR3 end, and the missing part is taken from the germline J gene. The chain carries TRBV28 and TRBJ1-1; 11 nucleotides match TRBD1. Per the germline V gene, CDR1 is MDHEN and CDR2 is SYDVKM. The CDR3 consists of 15 residues. CDR3 in amino acids: CASSLLGQGGRKAFF. The CDR3 bases that were read are TGTGCCAGCAGTTTATTGGGACAGGGGGGAAGAAAA. The whole variable domain, filled in from reference TRBV28 and TRBJ1-1, reads DVKVTQSSRYLVKRTGEKVFLECVQDMDHENMFWYRQDPGLGLRLIYFSYDVKMKEKGDIPEGYSVSREKKERFSLILESASTNQTSMYLCASSLLGQGGRKAFFGQGTRLTVV.

Comment on this clone: The sequence runs out 3 residues before the end of the CDR3; the remainder is reconstructed from the germline J gene. This sequence joins TRBV5-1 and TRBJ1-3; the D gene is possibly TRBD1 (5 bases). V lost 5 bases and J 0 bases, leaving 9 bases between the germline ends. The length of the CDR3 is 14 residues. Per germline, CDR1 SGHRS and CDR2 YFSETQ. The CDR3 region is CASRTDSSGNTIYF. Partial CDR3 DNA: TGCGCCAGCAGGACCGACAGCTCTGGAAACACC. Combining the CDR3 with reference TRBV5-1 and TRBJ1-3 gives the whole variable domain KAGVTQTPRYLIKTRGQQVTLSCSPISGHRSVSWYQQTPGQGLQFLFEYFSETQRNKGNFPGRFSGRQFSNSRSEMNVSTLELGDSALYLCASRTDSSGNTIYFGEGSWLTVV.

Comment on this clone: The read is 3 residues too short to cover the CDR3 end, so that end is filled in from the germline J gene. The chain combines TRBV2 with TRBJ2-7; D ambiguous. The CDR3 spans 12 residues. Germline-derived CDR1 and CDR2 are SNHLY and FYNNEI. Between the trimmed V and J ends, which lost 6 bases and 3 bases, there was a span of 9 bases. The sequenced CDR3 bases are TGTGCCAGCAGCCTCGACTTCTACGAG. The encoded protein is CASSLDFYE. From start to end, the CDR3 is CASSLDFYEQYF.

About this clone itself: The read ends 3 residues shy of where the CDR3 ends; the end is completed using the germline J gene. This chain uses TRBV15 with TRBJ2-7; D unclear. This CDR3 is built from 14 residues. Between the trimmed V and J ends, which lost 0 bases and 3 bases, there was a span of 9 bases. Germline CDR1 reads LNHNV; CDR2 reads YYDKDF (reference sequence). The CDR3 spells CATSRERRNYEQYF. CDR3 DNA (partial): TGTGCCACCAGCAGAGAGCGGCGAAACTACGAG.

Concerning this clone: The CDR3 is cut off 3 residues early in the read; its end comes from the germline J gene. The chain carries TRBV6-2 or TRBV6-3 and TRBJ1-2; possible D gene TRBD1, 6 bases. Per germline, CDR1 MNHEY and CDR2 SVGEGT. CDR3 length equals 12 residues. V lost 7 bases to trimming and J lost 7 bases, with 13 bases between them. The DNA read from the CDR3 is TGTGCCAGCACTCAGGGGCTCTTTGGC. This sequence encodes CASTQGLFG. The full CDR3 protein reads CASTQGLFGYTF.

In terms of frequency, this clone is medium-sized. Partial CDR3 DNA: TGTGCCTGGGGTAACAGGGGGCGCGGCTATGGC. It codes for CAWGNRGRGYG. The whole CDR3 is CAWGNRGRGYGYTF. The chain has TRBV30 and TRBJ1-2, with 9 bases lining up with TRBD1. The CDR3 end falls 3 residues outside the read, so it is completed with the germline J gene. Trimming took 5 bases from V and 4 from J; bases not matched to a gene: 8. Germline CDR1 reads GTSNPN; CDR2 reads SVGIG (reference sequence). The CDR3 is 14 residues long.

The CDR3 loop is CASSRGYEQYF. The sequenced part of the CDR3 DNA is TGTGCCAGTAGTCGAGGGTACGAG. V gene TRBV19 combines with J gene TRBJ2-7; the D gene is possibly TRBD2 (5 bases). The CDR3 goes on 3 residues after the read ends, and that part is filled in from the germline J gene. V lost 5 bases to trimming and J lost 4 bases, with 6 bases between them. Germline assignment: CDR1 LNHDA and CDR2 SQIVND (reference sequence). CDR3 length: 11 residues.

Notes on this clone: Read coverage stops 3 residues before the CDR3 terminus; the germline J gene supplies the remainder. The V and J genes are TRBV20-1 and TRBJ2-5; TRBD1 matches at 12 bases. This CDR3 contains 18 residues. CDR1 is DFQATT, CDR2 SNEGSKA, per germline (reference sequence). Trimming at V came to 5 bases and at J to 4 bases, leaving 17 bases not matched to a gene. The CDR3 bases that were read are TGCAGTGCTTTTAAACCGGGACAGGGGGCTTTCAAGGGAGAGACC. Protein product: CSAFKPGQGAFKGET. The whole CDR3 reads CSAFKPGQGAFKGETQYF.

Worth noting for this clone: The read ends 3 residues before the CDR3 terminus; that terminus is restored from the germline J gene. The rearrangement links TRBV20-1 to TRBJ2-3; unclear D gene. Germline V lookup: CDR1 DFQATT, CDR2 SNEGSKA (reference sequence). The ends were cut back, 0 bases at V and 0 bases at J, with 7 bases in the middle. This CDR3 has 14 amino acids. The part of the CDR3 DNA that was read is TGCAGTGCTAGAGATTGGCACAGCACAGATACG. Protein product: CSARDWHSTDT. In full, the CDR3 is CSARDWHSTDTQYF.

As concerns this clone: The DNA ends 3 residues before the CDR3 does, and the rest of the CDR3 is filled in from the germline J gene. The V and J genes are TRBV20-1 and TRBJ2-3; 7 nucleotides agree with TRBD2. The CDR3 is made up of 13 amino acids. Trimming at V came to 6 bases and at J to 3 bases, leaving 6 bases not matched to a gene. Germline V gives CDR1 DFQATT, CDR2 SNEGSKA (reference sequence). CDR3: CSAGGLRTDTQYF. The sequenced part of the CDR3 DNA is TGCAGTGCCGGGGGGTTGAGGACAGATACG.

As to this clone: The observed sequence ends 3 residues before the CDR3 terminus, with the missing tail filled in from the germline J gene. The chain links TRBV2 to TRBJ2-7; maybe TRBD1 (5 bases). The CDR3 extends over 16 amino acids. V was clipped by 5 bases and J by 3 bases, with 20 bases between them. Per the germline V gene, CDR1 is SNHLY and CDR2 is FYNNEI. The CDR3 is CASSRSPKGRLYEQYF. The CDR3 bases that were read are TGTGCCAGCAGTAGGTCTCCCAAGGGGCGGCTCTACGAG.

A remark on this clone: The read terminates 3 residues before the CDR3 end, so the remaining end is supplied by the germline J gene. The chain combines TRBV7-2 with TRBJ2-3; D unclear. Trimming removed 3 bases from V and 0 bases from J, with 7 bases in between. The CDR3 has 14 amino acids. Germline values: CDR1 SGHTA, CDR2 FQGNSA. The CDR3 protein is CASSLYGSTDTQYF. The sequenced part of the CDR3 DNA is TGTGCCAGCAGCTTGTACGGGAGCACAGATACG.

Note on this clone: The read ends 3 residues before the CDR3 terminus; that terminus is restored from the germline J gene. The gene calls are TRBV2 and TRBJ1-5, with 11 bases matching TRBD1. The J segment lost 9 bases and the V segment lost 7 bases, leaving 8 bases of the junction unmatched. This CDR3 has 14 amino acids. Germline loops: CDR1 SNHLY, CDR2 FYNNEI. The CDR3 bases that were read are TGTGCCAGCATACCGGGACAGGGGGGTCGGCCC. Translating it yields CASIPGQGGRP. The entire CDR3 protein reads CASIPGQGGRPQHF.

Worth noting for this clone: The sequence runs out 3 residues before the end of the CDR3; the remainder is reconstructed from the germline J gene. This rearrangement joins TRBV20-1 to TRBJ2-7; TRBD2 aligns across 7 bases. Germline values: CDR1 DFQATT, CDR2 SNEGSKA (reference sequence). V lost 8 bases and J lost 2; bases outside the gene matches: 6. This CDR3 has 12 residues. CDR3 residues: CSIPSGTYEQYF. The sequenced part of the CDR3 DNA is TGCAGTATTCCTAGCGGAACCTACGAG.

This clone is called medium-sized (0.01 to 0.1%) based on its frequency. The CDR3 region is CASSLGQEKLFF. CDR3 DNA, as far as it was read: TGTGCCAGCAGCTTAGGACAGGAAAAA. This chain joins TRBV7-2 and TRBJ1-4, with D possibly being TRBD1 (5 bases). The read ends 3 residues before the CDR3 terminus; that terminus is restored from the germline J gene. CDR1 is SGHTA and CDR2 is FQGNSA in the germline V gene. The CDR3 loop spans 12 amino acids. With 1 base removed from V and 8 bases from J, the gap between germline ends came to 5 bases.

Details on this clone: Read coverage stops 3 residues before the CDR3 terminus; the germline J gene supplies the remainder. The gene calls are TRBV9 and TRBJ1-1; D remains unclear. Germline V gene lookup returns CDR1 SGDLS and CDR2 YYNGEE. This CDR3 contains 15 residues. Trimming removed 0 bases from V and 2 bases from J, with 11 bases in between. The sequenced CDR3 bases are TGTGCCAGCAGCGTAGCCCACCTATCCAACACTGAA. It codes for CASSVAHLSNTE. The full-length CDR3 reads as CASSVAHLSNTEAFF. Full variable domain (outside the CDR3, taken from reference TRBV9 and TRBJ1-1): DSGVTQTPKHLITATGQRVTLRCSPRSGDLSVYWYQQSLDQGLQFLIQYYNGEERAKGNILERFSAQQFPDLHSELNLSSLELGDSALYFCASSVAHLSNTEAFFGQGTRLTVV.

Turning to this clone: The read comes to an end 3 residues before the CDR3 does, leaving the germline J gene to fill in the end. This chain links TRBV10-3 with TRBJ2-1; 8 bases align to TRBD2. After removal of 2 bases from V and 1 base from J, the junction contained 1 base not matched to a gene. Germline V lookup: CDR1 ENHRY, CDR2 SYGVKD. There are 15 residues in the CDR3. CDR3: CAISETSGSYNEQFF. The DNA read from the CDR3 is TGTGCCATCAGTGAGACTAGCGGATCCTACAATGAG.

Comment on this clone: The CDR3 is cut off 3 residues early in the read; its end comes from the germline J gene. This rearrangement joins TRBV5-1 to TRBJ1-2; D is unresolved. V dropped 0 bases and J dropped 4 bases, with 13 bases sitting between them. CDR1 and CDR2 from the germline V gene are SGHRS and YFSETQ. The CDR3 is 15 amino acids. CDR3 sequence reads: CASSLALNSLYGYTF. CDR3 bases read: TGCGCCAGCAGCTTGGCCCTGAACAGCCTCTATGGC.

This clone is identified as medium-sized from frequency. The observed sequence ends 3 residues before the CDR3 terminus, with the missing tail filled in from the germline J gene. The V call is TRBV9, the J call TRBJ2-7; 7 nucleotides agree with TRBD1. Germline V gives CDR1 SGDLS, CDR2 YYNGEE. Trimming cost V 0 bases and J 2 bases; bases outside gene matches: 2. The CDR3 sequence is 14 residues long. This chain's CDR3 is CASSVAQGAYEQYF. CDR3 DNA, as far as it was read: TGTGCCAGCAGCGTAGCCCAGGGGGCCTACGAG.

On this clone itself: Read data end 3 residues before the CDR3 end; the end is taken from the germline J gene. V gene TRBV11-2 combines with J gene TRBJ1-1; a weak D match, TRBD1 (5 bases). The CDR3 runs to 14 residues. CDR1 SGHAT and CDR2 FQNNGV come from the germline V gene. V gave up 5 bases and J gave up 4 bases, with 14 bases separating them. CDR3 DNA, as far as it was read: TGTGCCAGCAGCCCACTCCGCGGGGGCACTGAA. It encodes CASSPLRGGTE. The complete CDR3 protein is CASSPLRGGTEAFF.

For this clone: The read comes to an end 3 residues before the CDR3 does, leaving the germline J gene to fill in the end. The V gene is TRBV6-2 or TRBV6-3, the J gene TRBJ2-1, with 15 bases lining up with TRBD2. This CDR3 has 14 residues. Germline V gives CDR1 MNHEY, CDR2 SVGEGT. Unmatched junction bases numbered 1, after V lost 6 bases and J lost 7 bases. The chain's CDR3 is CASRGTSGGNEQFF. The sequenced CDR3 bases are TGTGCCAGCAGGGGGACTAGCGGGGGGAATGAG.

Points on this clone: The DNA ends 3 residues before the CDR3 does, and the rest of the CDR3 is filled in from the germline J gene. This chain uses TRBV5-5 with TRBJ1-2; D uncertain. In germline, CDR1 is SGHKS, CDR2 YYEKEE (reference sequence). The CDR3 is 15 amino acids. Between the trimmed V and J ends, which lost 0 bases and 1 base, there was a span of 10 bases. The chain's CDR3 is CASSLDPQVNYGYTF. CDR3 DNA, as far as it was read: TGTGCCAGCAGCTTGGATCCCCAGGTTAACTATGGC.

Notes on this clone: The CDR3 goes on 3 residues after the read ends, and that part is filled in from the germline J gene. This rearrangement joins TRBV6-2 or TRBV6-3 to TRBJ2-7; TRBD1 is a possible D gene (6 bases). The V end lost 7 bases, the J end lost 5 bases, and 15 bases lay between the germline ends. Germline CDR1 and CDR2: MNHEY and SVGEGT. This CDR3 has 13 residues. CDR3 residues: CASIPYGGHEQYF. CDR3 DNA (partial): TGTGCCAGCATCCCTTATGGGGGCCACGAG.

Comment on this clone: Coverage ceases 3 residues before the CDR3 finishes, and the germline J gene fills in the end. The rearrangement uses TRBV5-1 and TRBJ2-3, with 9 bases matching TRBD2. Germline CDR1 SGHRS, CDR2 YFSETQ. The CDR3 is 18 residues long. The J segment lost 2 bases and the V segment lost 0 bases, leaving 10 bases of the junction unmatched. CDR3 DNA, as far as it was read: TGCGCCAGCAGCTTGGCGAGTGCACTAGCGGGTACCACAGATACG. Its protein product is CASSLASALAGTTDT. Given in full, the CDR3 is CASSLASALAGTTDTQYF. The full variable domain, with the rest looked up from reference TRBV5-1 and TRBJ2-3, is KAGVTQTPRYLIKTRGQQVTLSCSPISGHRSVSWYQQTPGQGLQFLFEYFSETQRNKGNFPGRFSGRQFSNSRSEMNVSTLELGDSALYLCASSLASALAGTTDTQYFGPGTRLTVL.

On this clone: The DNA ends 3 residues before the CDR3 does, and the rest of the CDR3 is filled in from the germline J gene. This chain joins TRBV2 and TRBJ1-3, with D possibly being TRBD1 (5 bases). The V end was cut by 5 bases, the J end by 1 base, with 15 bases between. The CDR3 is made up of 16 amino acids. Germline-derived CDR1 and CDR2 are SNHLY and FYNNEI. CDR3 bases read: TGTGCCAGCAGTTACCGGTTAAGGGGTTCTGGAAACACC. It specifies CASSYRLRGSGNT. The CDR3 as a whole reads CASSYRLRGSGNTIYF.

Partial CDR3 DNA: TGTGCCAGAAGCTCGAGCCACGAG. This codes for CARSSSHE. The CDR3 reads in full as CARSSSHEQYF. The V gene is TRBV5-3, the J gene TRBJ2-7; D gene unclear. Read data end 3 residues before the CDR3 end; the end is taken from the germline J gene. TRBV5-3 is identified as an open reading frame with a role that is uncertain. Trimming stripped 3 bases from V and 5 bases from J, with 6 bases between. CDR3 length: 11 residues.

Comment on this clone: The read finishes 3 residues shy of the CDR3 end, and the germline J gene is used to complete it. This sequence joins TRBV18 and TRBJ2-7; D is possibly TRBD1 (5 bases). Deletions cut 6 bases from V and 3 bases from J, with 15 bases between. In germline, CDR1 is KGHSH, CDR2 LQKENI. The CDR3 is made up of 14 amino acids. CDR3 loop: CASSRESRGYEQYF. The CDR3 bases that were read are TGTGCCAGCTCCCGTGAGTCTAGGGGCTACGAG.

As for this clone: The read ends 3 residues before the CDR3 terminus; that terminus is restored from the germline J gene. The rearrangement uses TRBV18 and TRBJ1-1, with D possibly TRBD1 on 5 matching bases. Germline loops: CDR1 KGHSH, CDR2 LQKENI. The V gene lost 0 bases and the J gene lost 7 bases, with 15 bases spanning the gap. The CDR3 covers 15 residues. CDR3 sequence reads: CASSPPLKGIHEAFF. The CDR3 DNA, read in part, is TGTGCCAGCTCACCACCGTTGAAGGGGATACATGAA.

Note on this clone: The read falls 3 residues short of the CDR3 end, and the missing part is taken from the germline J gene. V usage is TRBV7-2 and J usage is TRBJ1-2, with unresolved D. Trimming left V 1 base short and J 7 bases short, with 7 bases between. This CDR3 has 12 residues. The V gene's germline CDR1 is SGHTA and CDR2 FQGNSA. This CDR3 reads CASSLEEGGYTF. CDR3 DNA (partial): TGTGCCAGCAGCTTAGAAGAGGGTGGC.